Reported below is one T cell receptor beta chain. This sample was included in a study of cytomegalovirus exposure and HLA in healthy donors. Vbeta (60) and Jbeta (13) primers were used in the PCR. Libraries were prepared by immunoSEQ multiplex PCR; TCRdb keeps only in-frame clonotypes and omits some of them. The sample has 180,000 or so clones, about 85% seen once. This clonotype was obtained from a woman aged 45-60 years in good health and CMV-seropositive. The sample comprised PBMCs.

The CDR3 region has the DNA TGCGCCAGCAGGTCTACCGGGACTGTGAACACCGGGGAGCTGTTTTTT. Translating it yields CASRSTGTVNTGELFF. The chain combines TRBV5-1 with TRBJ2-2, with a possible D match to TRBD2 (6 bases). The V gene's germline CDR1 is SGHRS and CDR2 YFSETQ. V lost 5 bases to trimming and J lost 1 base, with 15 bases between them. The CDR3 is 16 residues long.